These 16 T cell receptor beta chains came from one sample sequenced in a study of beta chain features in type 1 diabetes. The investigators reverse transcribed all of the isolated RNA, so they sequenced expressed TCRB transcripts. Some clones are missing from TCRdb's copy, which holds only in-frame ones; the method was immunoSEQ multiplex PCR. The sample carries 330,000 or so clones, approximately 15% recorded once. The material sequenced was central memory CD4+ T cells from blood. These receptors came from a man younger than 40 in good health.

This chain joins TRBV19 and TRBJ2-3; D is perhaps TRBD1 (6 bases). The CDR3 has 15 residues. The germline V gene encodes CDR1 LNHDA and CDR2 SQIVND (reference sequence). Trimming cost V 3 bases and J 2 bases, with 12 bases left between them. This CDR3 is CASSIFDRNTDTQYF. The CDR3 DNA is TGTGCCAGTAGTATCTTTGACAGGAACACAGATACGCAGTATTTT.

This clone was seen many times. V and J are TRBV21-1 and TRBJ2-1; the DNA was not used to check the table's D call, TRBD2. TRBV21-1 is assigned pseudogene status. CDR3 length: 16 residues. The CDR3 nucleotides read TGTGCCAGCAGCAAAGCGCGTCGGAGCTCCTACAATGAGCAGTTCTTC. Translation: CASSKARRSSYNEQFF.

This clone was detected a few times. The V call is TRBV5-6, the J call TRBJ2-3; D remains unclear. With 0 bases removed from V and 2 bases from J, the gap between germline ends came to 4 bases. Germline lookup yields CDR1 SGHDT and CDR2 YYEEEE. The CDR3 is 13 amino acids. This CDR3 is CASSLGITDTQYF. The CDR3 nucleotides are TGTGCCAGCAGCTTGGGTATCACAGATACGCAGTATTTT.

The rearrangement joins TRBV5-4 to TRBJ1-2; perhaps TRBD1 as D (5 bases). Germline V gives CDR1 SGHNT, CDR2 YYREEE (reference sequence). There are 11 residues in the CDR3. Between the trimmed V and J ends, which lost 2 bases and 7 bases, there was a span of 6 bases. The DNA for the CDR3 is TGTGCCAGCAGCTTCGGGGGTGGCTACACCTTC. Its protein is CASSFGGGYTF.

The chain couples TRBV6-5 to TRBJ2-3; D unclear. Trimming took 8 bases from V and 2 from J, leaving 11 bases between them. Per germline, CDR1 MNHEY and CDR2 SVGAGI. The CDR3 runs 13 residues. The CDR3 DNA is TGTGCCAGCTCTCCGGGCTCCACAGATACGCAGTATTTT. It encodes CASSPGSTDTQYF.

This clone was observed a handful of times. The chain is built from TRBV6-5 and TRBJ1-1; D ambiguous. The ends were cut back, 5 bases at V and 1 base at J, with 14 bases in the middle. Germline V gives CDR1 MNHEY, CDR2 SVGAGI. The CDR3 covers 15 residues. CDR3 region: CASSANVNWNTEAFF. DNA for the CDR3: TGTGCCAGCAGTGCAAACGTAAACTGGAACACTGAAGCTTTCTTT.

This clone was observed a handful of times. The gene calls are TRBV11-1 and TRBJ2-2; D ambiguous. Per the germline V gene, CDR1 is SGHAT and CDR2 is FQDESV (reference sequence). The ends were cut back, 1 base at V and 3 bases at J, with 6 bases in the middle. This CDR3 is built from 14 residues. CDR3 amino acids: CASSLEDHTGELFF. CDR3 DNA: TGTGCCAGCAGCTTAGAGGACCACACCGGGGAGCTGTTTTTT.

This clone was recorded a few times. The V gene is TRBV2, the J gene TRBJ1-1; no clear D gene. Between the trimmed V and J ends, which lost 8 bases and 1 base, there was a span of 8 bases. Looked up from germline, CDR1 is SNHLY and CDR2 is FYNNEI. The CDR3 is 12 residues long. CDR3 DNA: TGTGCCAGCGTAAAGGGGAACACTGAAGCTTTCTTT. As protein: CASVKGNTEAFF.

This CDR3 reads CAISELQSNEQFF. The CDR3 nucleotides read TGTGCCATCAGTGAGCTACAGTCCAATGAGCAGTTCTTC. The chain employs TRBV10-3 and TRBJ2-1; D is uncertain. Per the germline V gene, CDR1 is ENHRY and CDR2 is SYGVKD. Trimming shortened V by 2 bases and J by 6 bases, and 8 bases separated the two germline ends. This CDR3 comprises 13 residues.

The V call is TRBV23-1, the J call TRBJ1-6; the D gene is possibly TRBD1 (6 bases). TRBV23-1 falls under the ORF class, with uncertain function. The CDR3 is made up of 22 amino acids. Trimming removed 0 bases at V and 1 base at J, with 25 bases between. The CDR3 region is CASSQSDFNKTGNCSYNSPLHF. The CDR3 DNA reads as TGCGCCAGCAGTCAATCCGATTTCAACAAAACAGGGAATTGTTCCTATAATTCACCCCTCCACTTT.

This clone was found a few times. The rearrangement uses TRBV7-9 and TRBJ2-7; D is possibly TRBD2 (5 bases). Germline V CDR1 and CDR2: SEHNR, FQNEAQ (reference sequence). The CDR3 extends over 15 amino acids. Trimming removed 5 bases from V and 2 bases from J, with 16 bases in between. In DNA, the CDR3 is TGTGCCAGCAGCCCGCCTCGGGGTCGTACCTACGAGCAGTACTTC. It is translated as CASSPPRGRTYEQYF.

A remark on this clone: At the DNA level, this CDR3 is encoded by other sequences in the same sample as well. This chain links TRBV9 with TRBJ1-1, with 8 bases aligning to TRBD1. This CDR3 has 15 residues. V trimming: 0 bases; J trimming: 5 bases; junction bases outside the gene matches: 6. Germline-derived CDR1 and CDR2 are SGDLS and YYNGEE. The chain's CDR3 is CASSVGPGGGTEAFF. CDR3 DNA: TGTGCCAGCAGCGTAGGGCCAGGGGGCGGAACTGAAGCTTTCTTT.

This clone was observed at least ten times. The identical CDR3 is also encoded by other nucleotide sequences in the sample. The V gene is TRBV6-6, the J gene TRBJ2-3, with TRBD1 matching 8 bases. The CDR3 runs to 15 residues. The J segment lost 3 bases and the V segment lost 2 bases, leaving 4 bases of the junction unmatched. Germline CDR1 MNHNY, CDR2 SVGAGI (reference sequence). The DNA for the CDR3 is TGTGCCAGCAGTTACCAGGGGGCCAGGACAGATACGCAGTATTTT. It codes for CASSYQGARTDTQYF.

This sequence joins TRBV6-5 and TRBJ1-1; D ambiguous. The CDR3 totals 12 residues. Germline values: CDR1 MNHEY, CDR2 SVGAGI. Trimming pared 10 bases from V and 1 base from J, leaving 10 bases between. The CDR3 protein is CATHRTNTEAFF. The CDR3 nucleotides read TGTGCCACACATCGAACGAACACTGAAGCTTTCTTT.

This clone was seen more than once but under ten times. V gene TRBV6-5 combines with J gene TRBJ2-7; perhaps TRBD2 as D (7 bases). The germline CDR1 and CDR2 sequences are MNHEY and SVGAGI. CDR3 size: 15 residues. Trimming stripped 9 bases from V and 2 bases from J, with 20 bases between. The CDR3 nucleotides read TGTGCCAGTTGGCAGGGGAGGGGGTACCCCTACGAGCAGTACTTC. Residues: CASWQGRGYPYEQYF.

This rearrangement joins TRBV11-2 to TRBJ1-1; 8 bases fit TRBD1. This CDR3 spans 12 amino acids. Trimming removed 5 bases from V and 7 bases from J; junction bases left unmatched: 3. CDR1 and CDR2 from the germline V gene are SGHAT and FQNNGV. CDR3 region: CASSLGQGEAFF. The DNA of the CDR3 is TGTGCCAGCAGCCTTGGACAGGGTGAAGCTTTCTTT.